Below are 5 T cell receptor beta chains sequenced from a single sample in a study of T cells in Graves' hyperthyroidism and ophthalmopathy. The investigators amplified TCR beta CDR3 regions from RNA transcripts. Initially, a first-round RT-PCR of the TCR CDR3 employed the HTBI primer set. TCRdb used MiXCR to reprocess the multiplex PCR reads, holding one entry per CDR3 protein. Seen here are 550,000 to 800,000 distinct CDR3 sequences, roughly 17% observed once, and the top ten hold 15% to 19%. The material sequenced was blood. Source of these receptors: a man aged 50-59 years with Graves' hyperthyroidism.

Many counts were recorded for this clonotype. V and J are TRBV27 and TRBJ2-7, with 10 bases fitting TRBD2. CDR1 is MNHEY and CDR2 is SMNVEV in the germline V gene (reference sequence). The CDR3 is 15 amino acids. Unmatched junction bases numbered 5, after V lost 4 bases and J lost 2 bases. The CDR3 region is CASSSQGLAAYEQYF. Here the CDR3 DNA reads TGTGCCAGCAGTTCGCAAGGACTAGCGGCCTACGAGCAGTACTTC.

This clonotype has at least ten counts. The rearrangement links TRBV11-1 to TRBJ2-5, with no clear D. Germline V gene lookup returns CDR1 SGHAT and CDR2 FQDESV (reference sequence). The CDR3 consists of 15 residues. Trimming pared 5 bases from V and 3 bases from J, leaving 16 bases between. In DNA form, the CDR3 reads TGTGCCAGCAGCAGCACGGGTCGAGGAAAAGAGACCCAGTACTTC. Protein sequence: CASSSTGRGKETQYF.

This clonotype was detected ten times or more. The chain couples TRBV7-2 to TRBJ2-7; D possibly corresponds to TRBD1 (6 bases). There are 14 residues in the CDR3. V was pared by 5 bases and J by 2 bases, with 13 bases between. CDR1 is SGHTA, CDR2 FQGNSA, per germline. Here the CDR3 DNA reads TGTGCCAGCAGCGGGGGACACCATCCCTACGAGCAGTACTTC. Amino acids: CASSGGHHPYEQYF.

This clonotype turned up a few times. The chain has TRBV19 and TRBJ2-3; the D is unclear. CDR3 length: 13 residues. Germline CDR1 and CDR2: LNHDA and SQIVND (reference sequence). The V end was cut by 4 bases, the J end by 5 bases, with 10 bases between. The CDR3 DNA reads TGTGCCAGTAGTACGACGTCTCTAGATACGCAGTATTTT. Its protein product is CASSTTSLDTQYF.

A few counts support this clonotype. The chain employs TRBV3-1 and TRBJ1-3, with D unclear. Germline-derived CDR1 and CDR2 are LGHDT and YNNKEL (reference sequence). Trimming removed 0 bases from V and 4 bases from J, with 13 bases in between. The CDR3 has 16 amino acids. CDR3 nucleotides: TGTGCCAGCAGCCAAGATGTTCGGGTAAAAGGAAACACCATATATTTT. It is translated as CASSQDVRVKGNTIYF.